These 30 T cell receptor beta chains were all obtained from the same sample, sequenced in a study of blood T cell repertoires in COVID-19. Clones were sequenced by immunoSEQ multiplex PCR, and TCRdb holds only the in-frame ones, with some missing. In the table there are approximately 160,000 clones, more than 85% of which are singletons. Sequencing was carried out using PBMCs or T cells enriched from blood (not recorded which). These receptor sequences come from a woman in her forties or fifties who had recovered from COVID-19.

The chain recombines TRBV5-1 with TRBJ1-5; no clear D gene. From germline, CDR1 is SGHRS and CDR2 YFSETQ. Trimming took off 0 bases at V and 7 bases at J, with 8 bases between the two ends. CDR3 length equals 13 residues. CDR3 in DNA: TGCGCCAGCAGCTTGGGGGGAGAGCAGCCCCAGCATTTT. Translation gives CASSLGGEQPQHF.

This chain joins TRBV11-2 and TRBJ2-3; TRBD1 agrees at 9 bases. V lost 7 bases, J lost 2 bases, and 7 bases stayed unmatched. From germline, CDR1 is SGHAT and CDR2 FQNNGV. CDR3 size: 15 residues. CDR3 sequence reads: CASIPGTGYTDTQYF. In DNA, the CDR3 is TGTGCCAGCATCCCCGGGACAGGGTACACAGATACGCAGTATTTT.

The chain employs TRBV6-5 and TRBJ1-2; 7 bases map to TRBD1. There are 14 residues in the CDR3. CDR1 is MNHEY, CDR2 SVGAGI, per germline. V dropped 8 bases and J dropped 3; count of bases not matched to a gene: 9. The CDR3 here is CASGSTGKDYGYTF. The CDR3 DNA follows: TGTGCCAGCGGATCGACAGGGAAAGACTATGGCTACACCTTC.

V gene TRBV5-1 combines with J gene TRBJ2-4; 13 nucleotides match TRBD2. This CDR3 has 16 residues. V trimming: 3 bases; J trimming: 6 bases; junction bases outside the gene matches: 6. Germline CDR1 SGHRS, CDR2 YFSETQ. The CDR3 protein is CASSSLAGGPGNIQYF. As DNA, the CDR3 is TGCGCCAGCAGCTCACTAGCGGGAGGGCCAGGAAACATTCAGTACTTC.

The rearrangement uses TRBV6-2 or TRBV6-3 and TRBJ2-5; a possible D gene is TRBD2 (6 bases). CDR1 is MNHEY and CDR2 is SVGEGT in the germline V gene. V lost 5 bases, J lost 4 bases, and 8 bases lay in between. CDR3 length: 12 amino acids. CDR3 loop: CASSRGGETQYF. Here the CDR3 DNA reads TGTGCCAGCAGTAGGGGAGGAGAGACCCAGTACTTC.

The chain employs TRBV4-2 and TRBJ1-1, with D maybe TRBD1 (6 bases). Germline V gene lookup returns CDR1 LGHNA and CDR2 YNFKEQ. The CDR3 runs to 15 residues. Trimming pared 3 bases from V and 1 base from J, leaving 12 bases between. CDR3: CASSHAPQGNTEAFF. CDR3 DNA: TGTGCCAGCAGCCACGCCCCACAGGGGAACACTGAAGCTTTCTTT.

The chain carries TRBV5-4 and TRBJ1-1; 9 bases are a match to TRBD1. The CDR3 totals 14 residues. The germline V gene has CDR1 SGHNT and CDR2 YYREEE (reference sequence). Trimming removed 2 bases from V and 4 bases from J; junction bases left unmatched: 3. The CDR3 sequence is CASSFETGGTEAFF. CDR3 sequence (DNA): TGTGCCAGCAGCTTTGAGACAGGGGGCACTGAAGCTTTCTTT.

The J gene is TRBJ1-6, the V gene TRBV7-9; D may be TRBD1 (6 bases). Germline assignment: CDR1 SEHNR and CDR2 FQNEAQ (reference sequence). CDR3 size: 14 residues. Trimming took 1 base from V and 10 from J, leaving 11 bases between them. The CDR3 loop reads CASSLGYRESPLHF. CDR3 bases: TGTGCCAGCAGCTTAGGGTACAGGGAATCACCCCTCCACTTT.

This chain joins TRBV6-5 and TRBJ1-2; 8 bases agree with TRBD1. This CDR3 contains 16 residues. Unmatched junction bases numbered 7, after V lost 0 bases and J lost 4 bases. The V gene's germline CDR1 is MNHEY and CDR2 SVGAGI. In DNA form, the CDR3 reads TGTGCCAGCAGTTACTCCCCCGGACAGGGTTTCTATGGCTACACCTTC. It translates to CASSYSPGQGFYGYTF.

This CDR3 is CASKGLAGNSFYEQYF. CDR3 DNA: TGTGCCAGCAAGGGACTAGCGGGTAATTCGTTCTACGAGCAGTACTTC. The chain joins TRBV2 to TRBJ2-7; 12 nucleotides match TRBD2. In germline, CDR1 is SNHLY, CDR2 FYNNEI. The CDR3 is made up of 16 amino acids. Germline trimming cut 7 bases from V and 3 bases from J; bases unmatched to any gene: 10.

V is TRBV2 and J is TRBJ1-2; D not certain. Trimming left V 6 bases short and J 0 bases short, with 8 bases between. Germline values: CDR1 SNHLY, CDR2 FYNNEI. The CDR3 loop spans 13 amino acids. DNA for the CDR3: TGTGCCAGCAGCTTGACACCTAACTATGGCTACACCTTC. As protein: CASSLTPNYGYTF.

This clone has a single count. Other DNA sequences in this specimen translate into the identical CDR3. V is TRBV6-5 and J is TRBJ2-1; no firm D call. This CDR3 contains 14 residues. Trimming removed 0 bases from V and 5 bases from J, with 8 bases in between. Germline V gene sequence: CDR1 MNHEY, CDR2 SVGAGI. CDR3 sequence: CASSYSGQHNEQFF. DNA of the CDR3: TGTGCCAGCAGTTACTCGGGCCAACACAATGAGCAGTTCTTC.

The J gene is TRBJ1-2, the V gene TRBV6-1, with 7 bases lining up with TRBD1. Germline lookup yields CDR1 MNHNS and CDR2 SASEGT. V was pared by 1 base and J by 8 bases, with 7 bases of the junction left unmatched. The CDR3 is 14 residues long. CDR3 sequence (DNA): TGTGCCAGCAGTGAAGAGACAGGGCCTAGAGGCTACACCTTC. Its protein is CASSEETGPRGYTF.

The chain carries TRBV27 and TRBJ2-1; 10 bases match TRBD2. CDR1 and CDR2 from the germline V gene are MNHEY and SMNVEV (reference sequence). The length of the CDR3 is 15 residues. The V gene end was trimmed by 3 bases and the J gene end by 9 bases; junction bases not matched to a gene: 8. CDR3 residues: CASSFASGRLGEQFF. In DNA, the CDR3 is TGTGCCAGCAGTTTTGCTAGCGGGAGATTAGGTGAGCAGTTCTTC.

This chain connects TRBV16 to TRBJ2-7; TRBD1 matches at 7 bases. Trimming removed 3 bases from V and 2 bases from J; junction bases left unmatched: 4. Looked up from germline, CDR1 is KGHSY and CDR2 is FQNENV. The CDR3 is made up of 14 amino acids. CDR3 region: CASSQAGQAYEQYF. CDR3 in DNA: TGTGCCAGCAGCCAGGCCGGACAGGCCTACGAGCAGTACTTC.

CDR3 protein: CASSVNQGPYNSPLHF. The CDR3, as DNA: TGTGCCAGCAGCGTAAACCAGGGCCCCTATAATTCACCCCTCCACTTT. This chain links TRBV7-8 with TRBJ1-6; D may be TRBD1 (5 bases). V was pared by 5 bases and J by 2 bases, with 13 bases between. Germline values: CDR1 SGHVS, CDR2 FQNEAQ. The length of the CDR3 is 16 residues.

V and J are TRBV19 and TRBJ1-1; TRBD1 matches at 9 bases. Germline V CDR1 and CDR2: LNHDA, SQIVND (reference sequence). This CDR3 is 14 amino acids long. V gave up 5 bases and J gave up 0 bases; unmatched junction bases: 1. CDR3: CASSWDRVNTEAFF. Here the CDR3 DNA reads TGTGCCAGTAGTTGGGACAGGGTGAACACTGAAGCTTTCTTT. Full variable domain (remainder filled in from reference TRBV19 and TRBJ1-1): DGGITQSPKYLFRKEGQNVTLSCEQNLNHDAMYWYRQDPGQGLRLIYYSQIVNDFQKGDIAEGYSVSREKKESFPLTVTSAQKNPTAFYLCASSWDRVNTEAFFGQGTRLTVV.

The J gene is TRBJ2-7, the V gene TRBV6-5; maybe TRBD2 (5 bases). This CDR3 comprises 15 residues. V lost 0 bases, J lost 1 base, and 10 bases lay in between. Germline CDR1 is MNHEY and CDR2 is SVGAGI. Here the CDR3 DNA reads TGTGCCAGCAGTTACTCCCCGACTACATCCTACGAGCAGTACTTC. Its protein product is CASSYSPTTSYEQYF.

V and J are TRBV27 and TRBJ1-4; 7 bases are a match to TRBD1. The CDR3 sequence is 15 residues long. Per germline, CDR1 MNHEY and CDR2 SMNVEV (reference sequence). V gave up 4 bases and J gave up 6 bases; unmatched junction bases: 8. CDR3 sequence reads: CASSSKGGGDEKLFF. The CDR3 region has the DNA TGTGCCAGCAGTTCAAAAGGGGGCGGTGATGAAAAACTGTTTTTT.

The V gene is TRBV11-3, the J gene TRBJ2-7; D is uncertain. This CDR3 spans 14 amino acids. V lost 5 bases to trimming and J lost 0 bases, with 11 bases between them. Germline V gene sequence: CDR1 SGHNT, CDR2 YENEEA. The CDR3 is CASSPSVTSYEQYF. The DNA of the CDR3 is TGTGCCAGCAGCCCCAGTGTTACCTCCTACGAGCAGTACTTC.

This rearrangement joins TRBV19 to TRBJ2-2, with 9 bases matching TRBD2. The CDR3 runs 16 residues. After removal of 1 base from V and 4 bases from J, the junction contained 4 bases not matched to a gene. The germline V gene encodes CDR1 LNHDA and CDR2 SQIVND (reference sequence). CDR3 in amino acids: CASSIGASGITGELFF. The CDR3 DNA reads TGTGCCAGTAGTATAGGTGCTAGCGGGATCACCGGGGAGCTGTTTTTT.

The J gene is TRBJ1-1, the V gene TRBV9, with a weak D call TRBD1 (6 bases). The germline V gene has CDR1 SGDLS and CDR2 YYNGEE. This CDR3 comprises 17 residues. V dropped 0 bases and J dropped 1 base, with 16 bases sitting between them. The CDR3 region is CASSVGRGAGRNTEAFF. The CDR3 DNA sequence: TGTGCCAGCAGCGTAGGTCGGGGGGCAGGGAGGAACACTGAAGCTTTCTTT. Complete variable domain (other parts from reference TRBV9 and TRBJ1-1): DSGVTQTPKHLITATGQRVTLRCSPRSGDLSVYWYQQSLDQGLQFLIQYYNGEERAKGNILERFSAQQFPDLHSELNLSSLELGDSALYFCASSVGRGAGRNTEAFFGQGTRLTVV.

This clone has a single count. The CDR3 is CASSPPSGYNEQFF. The CDR3 nucleotides are TGTGCCAGCTCACCTCCTAGCGGCTACAATGAGCAGTTCTTC. The rearrangement links TRBV18 to TRBJ2-1, with 7 bases aligning to TRBD2. Germline CDR1 KGHSH, CDR2 LQKENI. The CDR3 runs 14 residues. Trimming at V came to 3 bases and at J to 3 bases, leaving 2 bases not matched to a gene.

The chain joins TRBV7-2 to TRBJ1-1; TRBD1 is a possible D gene (5 bases). V dropped 5 bases and J dropped 6 bases, with 13 bases sitting between them. Germline V gene lookup returns CDR1 SGHTA and CDR2 FQGNSA. The CDR3 extends over 13 amino acids. The CDR3 coding sequence is TGTGCCAGCAGCCGACGGGGGGTCCCTGAAGCTTTCTTT. It is translated as CASSRRGVPEAFF.

The CDR3 is CANSLDIQYF. CDR3 sequence (DNA): TGTGCAAACTCACTAGACATTCAGTACTTC. The chain joins TRBV21-1 to TRBJ2-4; the table calls TRBD2, which could not be checked here. TRBV21-1 is tagged as a pseudogene. The CDR3 runs 10 residues.

This clone was found a few times. This chain uses TRBV28 with TRBJ1-6; the D gene is possibly TRBD1 (6 bases). The V end lost 2 bases, the J end lost 0 bases, and 14 bases lay between the germline ends. CDR1 and CDR2 from the germline V gene are MDHEN and SYDVKM. The CDR3 sequence is 18 residues long. CDR3 nucleotides: TGTGCCAGCAGTTTAAGCGGGGGGGGCCGCTCCTATAATTCACCCCTCCACTTT. It encodes CASSLSGGGRSYNSPLHF.

The chain carries TRBV18 and TRBJ2-7, with TRBD2 as a possible D gene (6 bases). The CDR3 runs 14 residues. The germline V gene has CDR1 KGHSH and CDR2 LQKENI. The V and J ends lost 6 bases and 5 bases respectively, with 17 bases between them. The chain's CDR3 is CASSHRGREDEQYF. CDR3 DNA sequence: TGTGCCAGCTCCCACAGAGGCAGGGAGGACGAGCAGTACTTC.

This clone was picked up one time. The V and J genes are TRBV7-6 and TRBJ1-1, with D uncertain. CDR3 size: 15 residues. V was shortened by 1 base and J by 4 bases, with 13 bases between the two germline ends. Germline V lookup: CDR1 SGHVS, CDR2 FNYEAQ. The CDR3 loop is CASSLGHSQTTEAFF. CDR3 DNA: TGTGCCAGCAGCTTAGGTCACAGCCAAACCACTGAAGCTTTCTTT.

The chain combines TRBV25-1 with TRBJ2-5, with TRBD2 matching over 7 bases. V was clipped by 4 bases and J by 2 bases; unmatched bases: 7. This CDR3 spans 15 amino acids. Germline CDR1 and CDR2: MGHDK and SYGVNS. The CDR3 nucleotides are TGTGCCAGCAGTGGCAAACCCGGGGGGCAAGAGACCCAGTACTTC. Protein: CASSGKPGGQETQYF.

The table lists this clone with a few counts. V and J are TRBV15 and TRBJ1-3; 7 positions match TRBD1. Losses at the gene ends were 5 bases for V and 0 bases for J; bases not matched to a gene: 7. The CDR3 sequence is 16 residues long. From germline, CDR1 is LNHNV and CDR2 YYDKDF (reference sequence). The CDR3 sequence is CATSEGAVNSGNTIYF. The CDR3 bases are TGTGCCACCAGCGAGGGGGCTGTGAACTCTGGAAACACCATATATTTT.